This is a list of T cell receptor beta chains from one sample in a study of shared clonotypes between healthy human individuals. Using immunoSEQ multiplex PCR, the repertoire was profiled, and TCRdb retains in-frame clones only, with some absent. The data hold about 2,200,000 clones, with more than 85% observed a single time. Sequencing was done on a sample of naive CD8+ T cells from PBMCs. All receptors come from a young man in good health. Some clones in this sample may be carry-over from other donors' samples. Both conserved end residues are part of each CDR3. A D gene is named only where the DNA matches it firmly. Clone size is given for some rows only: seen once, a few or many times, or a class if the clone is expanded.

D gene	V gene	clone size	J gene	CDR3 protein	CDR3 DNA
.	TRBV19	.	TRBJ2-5	CASSIASGETQYF	TGTGCCAGTAGTATAGCTAGTGGGGAGACCCAGTACTTC
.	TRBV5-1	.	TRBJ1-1	CASTTPDSIGTEAFF	TGCGCCAGCACGACCCCTGACAGTATCGGCACTGAAGCTTTCTTT
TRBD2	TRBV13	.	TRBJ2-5	CASSSRLAGAQETQYF	TGTGCCAGCAGCTCCCGACTAGCGGGGGCCCAAGAGACCCAGTACTTC
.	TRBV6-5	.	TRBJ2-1	CASMVGVRSYNEQFF	TGTGCCAGCATGGTTGGGGTAAGGAGTTACAATGAGCAGTTCTTC
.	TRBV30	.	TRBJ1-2	CAWSAPILSTGITF	TGTGCCTGGAGCGCACCTATCCTATCTACAGGAATCACCTTC
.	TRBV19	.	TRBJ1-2	CASSIMAGRSGWDGYTF	TGTGCCAGTAGTATAATGGCAGGACGAAGCGGGTGGGATGGCTACACCTTC
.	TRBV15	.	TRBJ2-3	CATQTRSTDTQYF	TGTGCCACCCAGACTAGGAGCACAGATACGCAGTATTTT
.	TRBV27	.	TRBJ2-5	CASSLETQYF	TGTGCCAGCAGTTTAGAGACCCAGTACTTC
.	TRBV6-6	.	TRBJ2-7	CASSYVRYEQYF	TGTGCCAGCAGTTACGTCAGATACGAGCAGTACTTC
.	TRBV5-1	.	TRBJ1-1	CASSLAEIRGLNTEAFF	TGCGCCAGCAGCTTGGCCGAGATCCGGGGATTGAACACTGAAGCTTTCTTT
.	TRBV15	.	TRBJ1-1	CATSSLGYTEAFF	TGTGCCACCAGCAGTCTGGGGTACACTGAAGCTTTCTTT
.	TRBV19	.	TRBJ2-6	CASSIRQTNVLTF	TGTGCCAGTAGTATACGACAGACCAACGTCCTGACTTTC
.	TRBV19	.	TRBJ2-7	CASTPGRARSYEQYF	TGTGCCAGTACCCCGGGTCGGGCCCGCTCCTACGAGCAGTACTTC
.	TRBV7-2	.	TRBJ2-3	CASSLRMVPGTDTQYF	TGTGCCAGCAGCTTAAGGATGGTCCCGGGGACAGATACGCAGTATTTT
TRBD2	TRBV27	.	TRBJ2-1	CASSLRTSDNEQFF	TGTGCCAGCAGTTTAAGGACTAGCGACAATGAGCAGTTCTTC
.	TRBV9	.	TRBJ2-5	CASSVGAVGQETQYF	TGTGCCAGCAGCGTAGGGGCGGTTGGGCAAGAGACCCAGTACTTC
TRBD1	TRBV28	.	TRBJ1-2	CASNVDRGDGYTF	TGTGCCAGCAACGTAGACAGGGGGGATGGCTACACCTTC
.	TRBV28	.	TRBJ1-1	CASSFRTVTEAFF	TGTGCCAGCAGTTTTCGTACAGTCACTGAAGCTTTCTTT
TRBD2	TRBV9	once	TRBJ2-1	CASSVAGLANEQFF	TGTGCCAGCAGCGTAGCGGGACTAGCGAATGAGCAGTTCTTC
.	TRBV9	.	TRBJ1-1	CASSLAGSPNTEAFF	TGTGCCAGCAGCCTAGCGGGCAGCCCTAACACTGAAGCTTTCTTT
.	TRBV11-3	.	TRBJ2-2	CASSYSPNTGELFF	TGTGCCAGTTCCTATTCCCCGAACACCGGGGAGCTGTTTTTT
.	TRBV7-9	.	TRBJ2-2	CASSPSYFRGNTGELFF	TGTGCCAGCAGCCCCAGCTACTTCCGGGGAAACACCGGGGAGCTGTTTTTT
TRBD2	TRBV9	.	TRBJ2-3	CASSVVVAGGTDTQYF	TGTGCCAGCAGCGTAGTCGTAGCGGGAGGAACAGATACGCAGTATTTT
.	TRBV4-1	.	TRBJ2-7	CASSQERQKDPEQYF	TGCGCCAGCAGCCAAGAGCGTCAAAAGGACCCCGAGCAGTACTTC
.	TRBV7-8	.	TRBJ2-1	CASSDNNEQFF	TGTGCCAGCAGCGATAACAATGAGCAGTTCTTC
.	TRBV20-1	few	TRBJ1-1	CSARPRTEAFF	TGCAGTGCTAGGCCCAGGACTGAAGCTTTCTTT
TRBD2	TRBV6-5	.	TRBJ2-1	CASRPVGTSGDEQFF	TGTGCCAGCAGGCCTGTGGGGACTAGTGGGGATGAGCAGTTCTTC
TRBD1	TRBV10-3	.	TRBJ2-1	CATGGLAYNEQFF	TGTGCCACAGGGGGTCTCGCTTACAATGAGCAGTTCTTC
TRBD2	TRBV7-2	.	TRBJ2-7	CASSERLAAEQYF	TGTGCCAGCAGCGAACGACTAGCGGCAGAGCAGTACTTC
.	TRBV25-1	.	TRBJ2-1	CASSPGSSDEQFF	TGTGCCAGCAGCCCCGGGAGCAGCGATGAGCAGTTCTTC
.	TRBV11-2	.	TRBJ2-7	CASSSRDTFYEQYF	TGTGCCAGCAGCTCCCGGGACACCTTCTACGAGCAGTACTTC
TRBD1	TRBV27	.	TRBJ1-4	CASSPQGAGNEKLFF	TGTGCCAGCAGTCCCCAGGGGGCGGGTAATGAAAAACTGTTTTTT
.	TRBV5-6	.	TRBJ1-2	CASSLASQSLAYGYTF	TGTGCCAGCAGCTTGGCGAGTCAGAGCTTAGCCTATGGCTACACCTTC
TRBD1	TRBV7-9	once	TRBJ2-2	CASSRGQVNTGELFF	TGTGCCAGCAGCCGGGGACAGGTGAACACCGGGGAGCTGTTTTTT
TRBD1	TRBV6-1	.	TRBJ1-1	CASSERGQGNTEAFF	TGTGCCAGCAGTGAGCGGGGACAGGGGAACACTGAAGCTTTCTTT
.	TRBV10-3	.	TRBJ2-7	CAISEIVGGAEEAYEQYF	TGTGCCATCAGTGAAATCGTGGGCGGGGCGGAGGAGGCCTACGAGCAGTACTTC
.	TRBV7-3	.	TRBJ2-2	CASSNLAESRGELFF	TGTGCCAGCAGCAATTTAGCGGAGTCTCGCGGGGAGCTGTTTTTT
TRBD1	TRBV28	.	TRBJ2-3	CASRTGGRDTQYF	TGTGCCAGCAGGACAGGGGGCCGGGATACGCAGTATTTT
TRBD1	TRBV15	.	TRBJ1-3	CATSRDGDRGIGNTIYF	TGTGCCACCAGCAGAGATGGGGACAGGGGAATTGGAAACACCATATATTTT
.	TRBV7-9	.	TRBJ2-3	CASSLAVGTLTDTQYF	TGTGCCAGCAGCTTAGCCGTCGGGACCCTCACAGATACGCAGTATTTT
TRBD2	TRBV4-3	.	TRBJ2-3	CASSQDLAGPTDTQYF	TGCGCCAGCAGCCAAGATCTAGCGGGACCCACAGATACGCAGTATTTT
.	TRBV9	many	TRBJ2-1	CASSGSVNEQFF	TGTGCCAGCAGCGGGTCTGTCAATGAGCAGTTCTTC
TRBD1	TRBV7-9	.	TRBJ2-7	CASSLMRTGVTYEQYF	TGTGCCAGCAGCTTAATGAGGACAGGGGTAACCTACGAGCAGTACTTC
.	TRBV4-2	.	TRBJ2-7	CASSPPGRDDLSYPYEQYF	TGTGCCAGCAGCCCCCCCGGGCGGGACGACCTCAGTTACCCCTACGAGCAGTACTTC
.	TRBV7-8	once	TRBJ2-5	CASSSRSAGETQYF	TGTGCCAGCAGCTCCCGGTCAGCGGGAGAGACCCAGTACTTC
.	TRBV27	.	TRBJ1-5	CASSLSRRAGNQPQHF	TGTGCCAGCAGTTTATCGCGCAGGGCGGGTAATCAGCCCCAGCATTTT